Detailed here is one TCR beta chain. The antigen remains undetermined. Repertoires were generated with immunoSEQ multiplex PCR, while TCRdb's copy carries only in-frame clones and drops some. The table records some 110,000 clones, around 91% of them present only once. The V segment lost 1 base and the J segment 15 bases; nucleotides outside the gene matches: 12. The CDR3 runs to 14 residues. Germline V lookup: CDR1 LGHNA, CDR2 YSLEER. The sample comes from a study of T cell responses to AZD1222 COVID-19 vaccine. Overall study findings and caveats: Vaccine-associated CD4 TCRs ranged over spike, dominating at 160-218 and 743-854. Vaccination with two AZD1222 doses was followed by a rise in Spike-specific TCR breadth and depth. Reportedly, nearly half of unique spike TCRs recognized epitopes outside B.1.351/B.1.1.7 mutations.

This receptor was taken from an adult in good health. This sample comprised peripheral blood, obtained on day 0 of AZD1222 vaccination. This chain links TRBV4-3 with TRBJ2-3; 8 nucleotides line up with TRBD1. In DNA, the CDR3 is TGCGCCAGCAGCCAAGGGGGTGGTGGGACAGGCAAATATTTT. Protein product: CASSQGGGGTGKYF.